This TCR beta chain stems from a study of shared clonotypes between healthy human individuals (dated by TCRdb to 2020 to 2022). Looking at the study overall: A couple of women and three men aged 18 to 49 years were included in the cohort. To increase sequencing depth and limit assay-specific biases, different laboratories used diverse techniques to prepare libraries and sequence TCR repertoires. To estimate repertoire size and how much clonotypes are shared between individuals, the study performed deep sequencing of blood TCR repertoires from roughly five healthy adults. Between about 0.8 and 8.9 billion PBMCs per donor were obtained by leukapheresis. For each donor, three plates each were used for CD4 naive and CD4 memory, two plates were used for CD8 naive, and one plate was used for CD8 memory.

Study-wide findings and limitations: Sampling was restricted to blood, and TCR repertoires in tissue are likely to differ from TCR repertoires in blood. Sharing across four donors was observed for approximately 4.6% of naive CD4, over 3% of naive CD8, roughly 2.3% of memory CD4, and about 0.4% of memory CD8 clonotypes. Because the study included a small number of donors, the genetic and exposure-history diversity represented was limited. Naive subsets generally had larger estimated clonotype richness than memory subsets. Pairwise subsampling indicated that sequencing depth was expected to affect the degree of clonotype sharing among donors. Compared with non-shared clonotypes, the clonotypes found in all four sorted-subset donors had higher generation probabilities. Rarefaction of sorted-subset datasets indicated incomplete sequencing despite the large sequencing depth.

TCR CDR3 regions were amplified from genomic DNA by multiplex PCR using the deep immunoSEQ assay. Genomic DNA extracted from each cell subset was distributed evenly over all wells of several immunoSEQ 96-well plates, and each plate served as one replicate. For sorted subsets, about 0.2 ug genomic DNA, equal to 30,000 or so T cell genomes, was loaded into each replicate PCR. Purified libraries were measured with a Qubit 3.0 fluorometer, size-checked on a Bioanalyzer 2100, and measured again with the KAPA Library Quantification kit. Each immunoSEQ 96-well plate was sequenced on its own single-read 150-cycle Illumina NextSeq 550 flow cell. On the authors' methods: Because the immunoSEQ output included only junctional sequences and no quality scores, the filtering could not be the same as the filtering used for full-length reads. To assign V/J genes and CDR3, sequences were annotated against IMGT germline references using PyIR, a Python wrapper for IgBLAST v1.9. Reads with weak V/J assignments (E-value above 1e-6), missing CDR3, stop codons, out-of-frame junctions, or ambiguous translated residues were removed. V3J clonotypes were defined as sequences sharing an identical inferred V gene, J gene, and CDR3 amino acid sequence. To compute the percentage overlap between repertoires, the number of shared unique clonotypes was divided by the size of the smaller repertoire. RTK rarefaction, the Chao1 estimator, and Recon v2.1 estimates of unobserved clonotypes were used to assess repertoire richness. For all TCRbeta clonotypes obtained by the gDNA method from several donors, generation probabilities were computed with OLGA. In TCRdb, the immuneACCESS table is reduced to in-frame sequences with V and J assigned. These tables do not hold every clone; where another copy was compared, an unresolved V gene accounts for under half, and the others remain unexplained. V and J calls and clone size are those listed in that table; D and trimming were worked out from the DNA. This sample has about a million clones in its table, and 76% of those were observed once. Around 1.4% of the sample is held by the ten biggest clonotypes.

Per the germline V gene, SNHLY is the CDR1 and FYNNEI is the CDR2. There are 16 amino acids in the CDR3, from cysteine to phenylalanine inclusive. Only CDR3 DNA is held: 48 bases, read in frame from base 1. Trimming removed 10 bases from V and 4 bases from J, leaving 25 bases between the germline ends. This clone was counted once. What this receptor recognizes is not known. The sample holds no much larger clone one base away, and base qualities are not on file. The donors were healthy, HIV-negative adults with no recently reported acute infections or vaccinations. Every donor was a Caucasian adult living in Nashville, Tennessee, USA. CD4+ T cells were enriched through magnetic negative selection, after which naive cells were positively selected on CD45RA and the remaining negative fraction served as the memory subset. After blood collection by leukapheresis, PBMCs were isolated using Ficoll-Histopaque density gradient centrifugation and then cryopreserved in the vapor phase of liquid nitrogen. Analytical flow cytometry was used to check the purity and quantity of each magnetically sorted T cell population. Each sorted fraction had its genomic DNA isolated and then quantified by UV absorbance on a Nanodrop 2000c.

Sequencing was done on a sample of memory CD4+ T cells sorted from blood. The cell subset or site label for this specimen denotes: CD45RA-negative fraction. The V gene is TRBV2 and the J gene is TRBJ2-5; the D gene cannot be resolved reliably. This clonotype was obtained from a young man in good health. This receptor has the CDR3 CAINPPRAINPETQYF. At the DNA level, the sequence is TGTGCCATCAACCCACCTAGGGCGATAAATCCAGAGACCCAGTACTTC. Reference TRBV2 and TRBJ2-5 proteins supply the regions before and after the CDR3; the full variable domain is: EPEVTQTPSHQVTQMGQEVILRCVPISNHLYFYWYRQILGQKVEFLVSFYNNEISEKSEIFDDQFSVERPDGSNFTLKIRSTKLEDSAMYFCAINPPRAINPETQYFGPGTRLLVL.